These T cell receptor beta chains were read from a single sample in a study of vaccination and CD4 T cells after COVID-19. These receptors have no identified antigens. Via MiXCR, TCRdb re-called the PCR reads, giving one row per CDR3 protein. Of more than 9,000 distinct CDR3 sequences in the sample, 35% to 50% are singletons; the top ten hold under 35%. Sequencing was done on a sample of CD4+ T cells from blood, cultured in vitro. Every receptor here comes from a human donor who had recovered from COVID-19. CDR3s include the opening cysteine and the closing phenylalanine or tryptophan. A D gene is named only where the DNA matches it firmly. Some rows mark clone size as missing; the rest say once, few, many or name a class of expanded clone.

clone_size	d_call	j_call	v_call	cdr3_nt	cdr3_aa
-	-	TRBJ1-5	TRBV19	TGTGCCAGTAGATCTACCCCGGGGGGACGTCAGCCCCAGCATTTT	CASRSTPGGRQPQHF
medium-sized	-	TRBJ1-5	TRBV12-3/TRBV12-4	TGTGCCAGCAGTTTTAACGGCAGCCCCAATCAGCCCCAGCATTTT	CASSFNGSPNQPQHF
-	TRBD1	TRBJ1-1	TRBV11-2	TGTGCCAGCAGCTTACAGGGGGGGCCCCGCATGAACACTGAAGCTTTCTTT	CASSLQGGPRMNTEAFF
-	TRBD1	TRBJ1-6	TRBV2	TGTGCCAGCAAAGTGACAGGGGCTTTTAATTCACCCCTCCACTTT	CASKVTGAFNSPLHF
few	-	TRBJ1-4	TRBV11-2	TGTGCCAGCAGCTCCGACTTTTCGACAGTGTATGAAAAACTGTTTTTT	CASSSDFSTVYEKLFF
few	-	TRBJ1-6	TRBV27	TGTGCCAGCAGACTGGTGGGGGAACGGGCACCCCTCCACTTT	CASRLVGERAPLHF
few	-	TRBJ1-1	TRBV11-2	TGTGCCAGCAGCTTAACCCAATCGAACACTGAAGCTTTCTTT	CASSLTQSNTEAFF
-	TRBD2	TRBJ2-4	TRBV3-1	TGTGCCAGCAGCCCCGGACTAGCGGGATCCGAAACCAAAAACATTCAGTACTTC	CASSPGLAGSETKNIQYF
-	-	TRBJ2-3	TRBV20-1	TGCAGTGCTAGCCCTAATTTGCGCGCAGATACGCAGTATTTT	CSASPNLRADTQYF
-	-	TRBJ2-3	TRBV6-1	TGTGCCAGCAGCAAGACGGGGTTAAGCACAGATACGCAGTATTTT	CASSKTGLSTDTQYF
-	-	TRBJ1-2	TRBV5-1	TGCGCCAGCAGCTACGGTATGAACTATGGCTACACCTTC	CASSYGMNYGYTF
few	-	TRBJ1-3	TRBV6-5	TGTGCCAGCAGTTCAACTGGGGGGCTTGGAAACACCATATATTTT	CASSSTGGLGNTIYF
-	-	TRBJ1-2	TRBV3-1	TGTGCCAGCAGCCAGATGCCGGGGATGGGAGGAGGCTACACCTTC	CASSQMPGMGGGYTF
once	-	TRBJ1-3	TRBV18	TGTGCCAGCTCACCTACCAGATATTCCGGGGGAAACACCATATATTTT	CASSPTRYSGGNTIYF
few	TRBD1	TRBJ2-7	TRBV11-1	TGTGCCAGCAGCTCCCCGGCCGGGCAGGGGGCCTACGAGCAGTACTTC	CASSSPAGQGAYEQYF
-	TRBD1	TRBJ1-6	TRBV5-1	TGCGCCAGCAGCGGGACAGGGCAGAATTCACCCCTCCACTTT	CASSGTGQNSPLHF
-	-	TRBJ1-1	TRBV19	TGTGCCAGTAACCGAGCTACGGGCGCCTGGACTGAAGCTTTCTTT	CASNRATGAWTEAFF
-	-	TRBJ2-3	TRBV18	TGTGCCAGTCGCGAGGGGTCAGGGTGGACAGATACGCAGTATTTT	CASREGSGWTDTQYF
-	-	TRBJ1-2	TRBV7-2	TGTGCCAGCAGCTCCCTTCGTGGGGCCTATGGCTACACCTTC	CASSSLRGAYGYTF
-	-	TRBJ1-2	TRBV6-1	TGTGCCAGCAGTGAACCGGTGGACAGATTCTATGGCTACACCTTC	CASSEPVDRFYGYTF
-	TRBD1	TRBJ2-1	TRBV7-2	TGTGCCAGCGGGATCGGATCTGCGCTCAGCGACAGGGGCCTGCGGGGTGAGCAGTTCTTC	CASGIGSALSDRGLRGEQFF
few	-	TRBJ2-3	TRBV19	TGTGCCAGTAGTATGGGTCCCCAGGGGTTGAGGAGCACAGATACGCAGTATTTT	CASSMGPQGLRSTDTQYF
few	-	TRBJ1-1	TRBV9	TGTGCCAGCAGCGTAGAAATGAACACTGAAGCTTTCTTT	CASSVEMNTEAFF
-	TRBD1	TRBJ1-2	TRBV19	TGTGCCAGTAGGAACCACCCCACGACAGGGGTGGGCTACACCTTC	CASRNHPTTGVGYTF
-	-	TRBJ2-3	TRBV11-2	TGTGCCAGCAGCTTTACAGACACAGATACGCAGTATTTT	CASSFTDTDTQYF
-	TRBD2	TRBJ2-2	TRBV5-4	TGTGCCAGCAGCTTAAGTCGGGGGGCGAACACCGGGGAGCTGTTTTTT	CASSLSRGANTGELFF
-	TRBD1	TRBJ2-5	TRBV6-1	TGTGCCAGCACCAGATTTTCGTCAGGGGGCGTCCGGGGGACCCAGTACTTC	CASTRFSSGGVRGTQYF
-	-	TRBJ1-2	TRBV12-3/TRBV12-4	TGTGCCAGCAGTTTAGGAGATATTGGCTACACCTTC	CASSLGDIGYTF
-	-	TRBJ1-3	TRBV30	TGTGCCTGGAGTGTAAACGGACTCTCTGGAAACACCATATATTTT	CAWSVNGLSGNTIYF
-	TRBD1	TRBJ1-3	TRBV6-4	TGTGCCAGCAGTCCGACAGGGGAAGGAAACACCATATATTTT	CASSPTGEGNTIYF
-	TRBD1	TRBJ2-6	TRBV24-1	TGTGCCACCAGTGAGAACCGGGACAGGGGGTTGACTGGGGCCAACGTCCTGACTTTC	CATSENRDRGLTGANVLTF
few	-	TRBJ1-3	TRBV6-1	TGTGCCAGCAGTGAAGCAAGGTCCGGGTATAGGGGAAACACCATATATTTT	CASSEARSGYRGNTIYF
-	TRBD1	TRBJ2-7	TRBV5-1	TGCGCCAGCAGCTTGTTTGAGACAGGGGCGAACGAGCAGTACTTC	CASSLFETGANEQYF
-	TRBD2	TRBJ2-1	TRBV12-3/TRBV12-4	TGTGCCAACTCCCGGGGGGGGACCTACAATGAGCAGTTCTTC	CANSRGGTYNEQFF
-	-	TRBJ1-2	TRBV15	TGTGCCACCAGCACTGCCGGGGGGGACTATGGCTACACCTTC	CATSTAGGDYGYTF
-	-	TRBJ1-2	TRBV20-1	TGCAGTGCTAGAGAACCCGGGGCGGAGGGTGGCTACACCTTC	CSAREPGAEGGYTF
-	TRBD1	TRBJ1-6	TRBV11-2	TGTGCCAGCAGCTCCTTATGGACAGGGGATTCACCCCTCCACTTT	CASSSLWTGDSPLHF
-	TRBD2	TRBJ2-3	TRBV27	TGTGCCAGCCAAACCGGGACTAGGGGAGGTAGAGATACGCAGTATTTT	CASQTGTRGGRDTQYF
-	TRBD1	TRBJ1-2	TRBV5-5	TGTGCCAGCACCAGGGACAGGCTATCCTACACCTTC	CASTRDRLSYTF
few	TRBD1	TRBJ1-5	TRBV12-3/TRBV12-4	TGTGCCAGCAGTTTAGCGCAGGGGGCAGGCAATCAGCCCCAGCATTTT	CASSLAQGAGNQPQHF
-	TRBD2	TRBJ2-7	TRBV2	TGTGCCAGCAGCCCTCCGGGGGGGCTGTCCTACGAGCAGTACTTC	CASSPPGGLSYEQYF
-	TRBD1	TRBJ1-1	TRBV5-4	TGTGCCAGCAGCCCCGGGGACAGGCGGCAGACTGAAGCTTTCTTT	CASSPGDRRQTEAFF
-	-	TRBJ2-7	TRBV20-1	TGCAGTCCGAGGGGGTCGGGGCCCTACGAGCAGTACTTC	CSPRGSGPYEQYF
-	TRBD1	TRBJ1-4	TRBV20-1	TGCAGTGCTCCCCAGGGGGGGCTTGATGAAAAACTGTTTTTT	CSAPQGGLDEKLFF
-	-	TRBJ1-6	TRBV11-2	TGTGCCAGCAGCCCGAGCTCCTATAATTCACCCCTCCACTTT	CASSPSSYNSPLHF
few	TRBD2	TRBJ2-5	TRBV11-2	TGTGCCAGCAGTCAGGCAGCGGGGGGGCCAGAGACCCAGTACTTC	CASSQAAGGPETQYF